One T cell receptor beta chain is described in this entry. The CDR3 is 14 amino acids. The germline CDR1 and CDR2 sequences are SEHNR and FQNEAQ (reference sequence). The junction had 5 bases not matched to a gene; V was cut back by 5 bases and J by 2 bases. How the authors handled the data: Using reference gene primer amplification, nucleated cell counts were estimated. Sequenced by immunoSEQ multiplex PCR; TCRdb stores in-frame clones only, minus some. V, J and clone size were drawn from that table, and D and trimming were deduced from the DNA. This table has around 170,000 clones, roughly four fifths appearing once. The source of the sample is a study of blood T cell repertoires in COVID-19. About the research overall: Italy, Spain and the United States were the sources of the convalescent and acute COVID-19 samples. Sources were T cells, B-cell-depleted T cells, or PBMCs; the material itself was cDNA or gDNA.

This chain connects TRBV7-9 to TRBJ2-7; 8 positions agree with TRBD1. Material: peripheral blood. This receptor was obtained from a man in his 70s who had recovered from COVID-19. DNA of the CDR3: TGTGCCAGCAGCCGACAGGGGTTCGCCTACGAGCAGTACTTC. This gives the protein CASSRQGFAYEQYF. The variable domain in full, with the rest retrieved from reference TRBV7-9 and TRBJ2-7, is DTGVSQNPRHKITKRGQNVTFRCDPISEHNRLYWYRQTLGQGPEFLTYFQNEAQLEKSRLLSDRFSAERPKGSFSTLEIQRTEQGDSAMYLCASSRQGFAYEQYFGPGTRLTVT.